A selection of T cell receptor beta chains follows, all from one sample in a study of T-cell memory formation after mild COVID-19. A single record per CDR3 protein comes from TCRdb applying MiXCR to the 5' RACE reads. The sample includes 57,000 or so distinct CDR3 sequences, 9.3% of them seen just once. The sequencing sample was made of PBMCs or a T cell subset sorted from them (not recorded which). Receptor source: a man between 18 and 29 years old who had mild COVID-19 (a few samples of this study predate the infection). Cell type and time point are not known. The CDR3 runs from the conserved cysteine through the conserved F or W. Fields, in order: D gene, clone size, J gene, V gene, CDR3 protein, CDR3 DNA. The D gene is left open where the match is weak. Only some rows state a clone size, as once, few, many or a class for expanded clones.

TRBD1	few	TRBJ2-7	TRBV10-3	CAISDHGQGAYEQYF	TGTGCCATCAGTGATCACGGACAGGGTGCCTACGAGCAGTACTTC
.	few	TRBJ2-7	TRBV12-3/TRBV12-4	CASSFAGAEQYF	TGTGCCAGCAGTTTTGCCGGCGCCGAGCAGTACTTC
.	.	TRBJ1-2	TRBV12-3/TRBV12-4	CASRLGADYGYTF	TGTGCCAGCCGTCTAGGGGCTGACTATGGCTACACCTTC
.	few	TRBJ2-3	TRBV20-1	CSARGPTDTQYF	TGCAGTGCTAGAGGCCCCACAGATACGCAGTATTTT
TRBD1	few	TRBJ2-3	TRBV27	CASLGQGTDTQYF	TGTGCCAGCTTGGGACAGGGAACAGATACGCAGTATTTT
.	many	TRBJ2-1	TRBV27	CASSLDPSTDYNEQFF	TGTGCCAGCAGTTTAGACCCGTCGACAGACTACAATGAGCAGTTCTTC
.	.	TRBJ2-4	TRBV6-2/TRBV6-3	CASSPDPSAKNIQYF	TGTGCCAGCAGCCCTGACCCCTCAGCCAAAAACATTCAGTACTTC
TRBD1	few	TRBJ1-2	TRBV4-2	CASSQVTGNLYGYTF	TGTGCCAGCAGCCAAGTGACAGGGAACCTCTATGGCTACACCTTC
TRBD2	many	TRBJ2-5	TRBV5-1	CASSFGAGPGSEETQYF	TGCGCCAGCAGTTTTGGAGCGGGACCCGGGTCCGAAGAGACCCAGTACTTC
.	.	TRBJ1-3	TRBV6-2/TRBV6-3	CASSQGYHTIYF	TGTGCCAGCAGTCAAGGTTATCACACCATATATTTT
.	.	TRBJ2-2	TRBV11-2	CASREGSSTGELFF	TGTGCCAGCAGGGAAGGATCGAGCACCGGGGAGCTGTTTTTT
.	few	TRBJ1-2	TRBV5-1	CASSALDSSYGYTF	TGCGCCAGCAGCGCCTTGGACAGCTCATATGGCTACACCTTC
.	.	TRBJ2-1	TRBV29-1	CSVRPRNNEQFF	TGCAGCGTACGACCGAGAAACAATGAGCAGTTCTTC
.	few	TRBJ1-5	TRBV7-2	CASSPGLINQPQHF	TGTGCCAGCAGTCCGGGACTTATCAATCAGCCCCAGCATTTT
.	few	TRBJ2-2	TRBV5-1	CASSLTTGPTGELFF	TGCGCCAGCAGCTTGACTACAGGGCCCACCGGGGAGCTGTTTTTT
TRBD1	.	TRBJ2-7	TRBV6-2/TRBV6-3	CASRRLPGQGPYEQYF	TGTGCCAGCAGGAGGCTTCCGGGACAGGGACCCTACGAGCAGTACTTC
.	.	TRBJ2-2	TRBV2	CASSEGQSNTGELFF	TGTGCCAGCAGTGAAGGACAGTCGAACACCGGGGAGCTGTTTTTT
.	medium-sized	TRBJ1-2	TRBV7-9	CASSARTDYGYTF	TGTGCCAGCAGCGCCCGGACGGACTATGGCTACACCTTC
.	.	TRBJ2-7	TRBV3-1	CASSQGGRPSSYEQYF	TGTGCCAGCAGCCAAGGAGGTAGGCCCAGCTCCTACGAGCAGTACTTC
.	few	TRBJ1-1	TRBV5-1	CASSLGLTNTEAFF	TGCGCCAGCAGCTTGGGCCTTACGAACACTGAAGCTTTCTTT
TRBD1	medium-sized	TRBJ2-4	TRBV5-5	CASSFRTGLAKNIQYF	TGTGCCAGCAGCTTCAGGACAGGACTAGCCAAAAACATTCAGTACTTC
.	.	TRBJ2-3	TRBV5-6	CASIRGGPADTQYF	TGTGCCAGCATTAGGGGGGGCCCGGCAGATACGCAGTATTTT
.	many	TRBJ2-2	TRBV5-1	CASSLGGRTGELFF	TGCGCCAGCAGCTTGGGCGGTAGAACCGGGGAGCTGTTTTTT
.	few	TRBJ1-1	TRBV18	CASSPQDNTEAFF	TGTGCCAGCTCACCACAGGACAACACTGAAGCTTTCTTT
TRBD1	.	TRBJ2-5	TRBV7-9	CASSLAGTGGTQYF	TGTGCCAGCAGCCTAGCCGGGACAGGGGGCACCCAGTACTTC
TRBD1	few	TRBJ1-1	TRBV4-3	CASSPDRGWTEAFF	TGCGCCAGCAGCCCTGACAGGGGGTGGACTGAAGCTTTCTTT
.	few	TRBJ1-4	TRBV6-6	CASSQGREKLFF	TGTGCCAGCAGCCAAGGTCGGGAAAAACTGTTTTTT
.	many	TRBJ2-2	TRBV7-9	CASSTFDAGELFF	TGTGCCAGCAGCACCTTTGACGCCGGGGAGCTGTTTTTT
TRBD2	many	TRBJ2-3	TRBV28	CASSGTSGGQDTQYF	TGTGCCAGCAGCGGGACTAGCGGGGGACAAGATACGCAGTATTTT
.	many	TRBJ2-3	TRBV4-2	CASSRNPGGPTDTQYF	TGTGCCAGCAGCCGAAACCCCGGGGGCCCCACAGATACGCAGTATTTT
TRBD2	few	TRBJ2-7	TRBV6-2/TRBV6-3	CASSYPAGGYEQYF	TGTGCCAGCAGTTATCCAGCGGGGGGCTACGAGCAGTACTTC
TRBD2	many	TRBJ2-3	TRBV4-2	CASSQDVVGLGIQDTQYF	TGTGCCAGCAGCCAAGATGTTGTGGGACTAGGTATTCAAGATACGCAGTATTTT
.	.	TRBJ2-1	TRBV6-2/TRBV6-3	CASSYGEGARIF	TGTGCCAGCAGTTACGGGGAGGGGGCTCGGATCTTC
.	few	TRBJ2-5	TRBV6-2/TRBV6-3	CASGREETQYF	TGTGCCAGCGGCCGAGAAGAGACCCAGTACTTC